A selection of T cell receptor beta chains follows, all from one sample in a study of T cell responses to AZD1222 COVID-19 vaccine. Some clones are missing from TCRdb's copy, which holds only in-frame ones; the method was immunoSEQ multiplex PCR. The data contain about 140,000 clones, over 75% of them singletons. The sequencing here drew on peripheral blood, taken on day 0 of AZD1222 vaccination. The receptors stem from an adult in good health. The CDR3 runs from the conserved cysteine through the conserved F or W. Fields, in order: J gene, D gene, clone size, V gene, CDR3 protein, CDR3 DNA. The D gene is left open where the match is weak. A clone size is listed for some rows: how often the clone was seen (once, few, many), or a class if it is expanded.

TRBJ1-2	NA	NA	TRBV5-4	CASSRDGRYGYTF	TGTGCCAGCAGCCGAGACGGACGTTATGGCTACACCTTC
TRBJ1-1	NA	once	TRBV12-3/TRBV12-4	CASRGAGSTEAFF	TGTGCCAGCAGGGGGGCAGGGTCCACTGAAGCTTTCTTT
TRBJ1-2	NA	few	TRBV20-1	CSANNGYTF	TGCAGTGCCAACAATGGCTACACCTTC
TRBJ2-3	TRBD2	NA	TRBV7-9	CASTNGLAGHTQYF	TGTGCCAGCACCAACGGGCTAGCGGGGCATACGCAGTATTTT
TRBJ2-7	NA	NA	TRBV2	CASSDRGRYEQYF	TGTGCCAGCAGTGATCGGGGAAGGTACGAGCAGTACTTC
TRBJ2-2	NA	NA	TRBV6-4	CASSINGVNTGELFF	TGTGCCAGCAGCATTAACGGGGTCAACACCGGGGAGCTGTTTTTT
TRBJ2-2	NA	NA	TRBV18	CASSPSAGTGELFF	TGTGCCAGCTCACCAAGTGCAGGCACCGGGGAGCTGTTTTTT
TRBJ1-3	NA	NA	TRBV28	CASRKGTLSGNTIYF	TGTGCCAGCAGGAAAGGGACGCTCTCTGGAAACACCATATATTTT
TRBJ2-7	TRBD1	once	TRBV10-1	CASSSGQGYSYEQYF	TGCGCCAGCAGTTCCGGACAGGGATACTCCTACGAGCAGTACTTC
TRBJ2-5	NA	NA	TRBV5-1	CASHEGGPETQYF	TGCGCCAGCCACGAAGGAGGGCCAGAGACCCAGTACTTC
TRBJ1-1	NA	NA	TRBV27	CASSTFGQTEAFF	TGTGCCAGCAGTACCTTCGGACAGACTGAAGCTTTCTTT
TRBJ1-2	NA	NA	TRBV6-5	CASRWGGQYGYTF	TGTGCCAGCAGATGGGGGGGGCAGTATGGCTACACCTTC
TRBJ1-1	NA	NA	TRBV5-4	CASSLEGRGGTEAFF	TGTGCCAGCAGCTTGGAAGGACGTGGGGGCACTGAAGCTTTCTTT
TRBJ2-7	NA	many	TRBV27	CASRRPTGEQYF	TGTGCCAGCAGACGACCGACTGGCGAGCAGTACTTC
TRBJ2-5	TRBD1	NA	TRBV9	CASSGGGPETQYF	TGTGCCAGCAGCGGAGGGGGCCCAGAGACCCAGTACTTC
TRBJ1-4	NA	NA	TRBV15	CATSRDRQSNEKLFF	TGTGCCACCAGCAGAGACCGACAGAGTAATGAAAAACTGTTTTTT
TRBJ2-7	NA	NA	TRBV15	CATQMERTSSYEQYF	TGTGCCACCCAGATGGAGCGGACCAGCTCCTACGAGCAGTACTTC
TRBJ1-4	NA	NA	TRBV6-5	CASSQGRGEKLFF	TGTGCCAGCAGCCAGGGTCGAGGGGAAAAACTGTTTTTT
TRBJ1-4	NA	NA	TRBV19	CASSTRGATNEKLFF	TGTGCCAGTAGTACCCGGGGGGCAACTAATGAAAAACTGTTTTTT
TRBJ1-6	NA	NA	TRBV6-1	CASSEGTHQPLHF	TGTGCCAGCAGTGAAGGGACCCACCAACCCCTCCACTTT
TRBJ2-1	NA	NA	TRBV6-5	CASSYSRFALNNEQFF	TGTGCCAGCAGTTACTCCCGTTTTGCCTTGAACAATGAGCAGTTCTTC
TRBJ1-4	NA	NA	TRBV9	CASSRRATNEKLFF	TGTGCCAGCAGCCGGCGGGCAACTAATGAAAAACTGTTTTTT
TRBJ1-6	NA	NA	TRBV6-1	CASSDRGGLDSPLHF	TGTGCCAGCAGTGACAGGGGAGGATTGGATTCACCCCTCCACTTT
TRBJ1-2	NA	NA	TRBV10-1	CARIYEGAFYGYTF	TGCGCCAGGATCTACGAAGGGGCTTTCTATGGCTACACCTTC
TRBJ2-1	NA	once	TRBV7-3	CASRNTGDEQFF	TGTGCCAGCAGAAACACAGGCGATGAGCAGTTCTTC
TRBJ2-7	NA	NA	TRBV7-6	CASTYPSSYEQYF	TGTGCCAGCACCTACCCTAGCTCCTACGAGCAGTACTTC
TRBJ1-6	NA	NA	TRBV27	CASSFRGQGSPLHF	TGTGCCAGCAGTTTTCGTGGGCAGGGATCACCCCTCCACTTT
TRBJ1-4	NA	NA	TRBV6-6	CASTRESAHTNEKLFF	TGTGCCAGCACCCGTGAGAGCGCCCACACTAATGAAAAACTGTTTTTT
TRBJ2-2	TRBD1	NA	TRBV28	CASRRTGNTGELFF	TGTGCCAGCCGTCGGACAGGAAACACCGGGGAGCTGTTTTTT
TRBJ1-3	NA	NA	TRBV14	CASSPSSGNTIYF	TGTGCCAGCAGCCCCTCCTCTGGAAACACCATATATTTT
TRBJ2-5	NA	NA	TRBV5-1	CASSLESLWETQYF	TGCGCCAGCAGCTTGGAAAGTTTGTGGGAGACCCAGTACTTC
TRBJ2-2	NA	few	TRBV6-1	CASSEMATALTGELFF	TGTGCCAGCAGTGAAATGGCGACAGCCCTCACCGGGGAGCTGTTTTTT
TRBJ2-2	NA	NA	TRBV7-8	CASSFGGDTGELFF	TGTGCCAGCAGCTTCGGAGGGGACACCGGGGAGCTGTTTTTT
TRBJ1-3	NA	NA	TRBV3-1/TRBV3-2	CASSQALLTFGNTIYF	TGTGCCAGCAGCCAAGCATTACTGACTTTTGGAAACACCATATATTTT
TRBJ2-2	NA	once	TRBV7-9	CASSLGANTGELFF	TGTGCCAGCAGCTTAGGCGCGAACACCGGGGAGCTGTTTTTT
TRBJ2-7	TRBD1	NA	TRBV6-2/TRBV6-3	CASSDPPTGTHEQYF	TGTGCCAGCAGTGACCCTCCGACAGGGACCCACGAGCAGTACTTC
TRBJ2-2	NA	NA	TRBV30	CAWRSGTNTGELFF	TGTGCCTGGAGAAGCGGTACAAACACCGGGGAGCTGTTTTTT
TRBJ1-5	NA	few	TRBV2	CASRSTDEQPQHF	TGTGCCAGCAGGTCTACGGATGAACAGCCCCAGCATTTT
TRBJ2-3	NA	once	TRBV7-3	CASSSTRADTQYF	TGTGCCAGCAGCTCGACCCGGGCAGATACGCAGTATTTT
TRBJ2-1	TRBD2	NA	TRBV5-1	CASSSGTSGRASYNEQFF	TGCGCCAGCAGCTCCGGGACTAGCGGGAGGGCAAGCTACAATGAGCAGTTCTTC
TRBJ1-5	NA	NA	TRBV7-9	CASSKETTGNQPQHF	TGTGCCAGCAGCAAAGAAACGACGGGTAATCAGCCCCAGCATTTT
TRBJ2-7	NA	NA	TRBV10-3	CAISARTSYEQYF	TGTGCCATCAGTGCCCGCACCTCCTACGAGCAGTACTTC
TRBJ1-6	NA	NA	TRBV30	CAWSVQYSPLHF	TGTGCCTGGAGTGTACAGTATTCACCCCTCCACTTT
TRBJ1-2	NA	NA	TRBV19	CASSDVLQGKLANYGYTF	TGTGCCAGTAGTGACGTCCTCCAGGGAAAGTTAGCTAACTATGGCTACACCTTC
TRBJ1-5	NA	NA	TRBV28	CASSFRGVRGSQPQHF	TGTGCCAGCAGTTTTCGTGGAGTCAGGGGAAGTCAGCCCCAGCATTTT
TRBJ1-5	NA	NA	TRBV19	CASSFREGQPQHF	TGTGCCAGTAGTTTCAGGGAGGGTCAGCCCCAGCATTTT
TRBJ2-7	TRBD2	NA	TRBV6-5	CASNPSGAYEQYF	TGTGCCAGCAACCCCAGCGGGGCCTACGAGCAGTACTTC
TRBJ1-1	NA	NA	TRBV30	CAWSKRPRGGTEAFF	TGTGCCTGGAGTAAACGACCACGCGGAGGGACTGAAGCTTTCTTT
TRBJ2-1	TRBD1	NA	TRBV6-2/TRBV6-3	CASSYSGGGDEQFF	TGTGCCAGCAGTTACTCAGGGGGCGGTGATGAGCAGTTCTTC
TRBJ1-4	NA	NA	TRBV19	CASSPWTPHEAEKLFF	TGTGCCAGTAGTCCTTGGACACCCCATGAGGCTGAAAAACTGTTTTTT
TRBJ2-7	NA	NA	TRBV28	CASSQYYEQYF	TGTGCCAGCAGCCAATACTACGAGCAGTACTTC
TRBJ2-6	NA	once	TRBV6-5	CASQGVSGANVLTF	TGTGCCAGCCAAGGTGTCTCTGGGGCCAACGTCCTGACTTTC
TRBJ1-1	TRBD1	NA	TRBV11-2	CATDRGMNTEAFF	TGTGCCACGGACAGGGGGATGAACACTGAAGCTTTCTTT
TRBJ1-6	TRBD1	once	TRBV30	CAWRLRDRETSPLHF	TGTGCCTGGAGACTCCGGGACAGGGAGACTTCACCCCTCCACTTT
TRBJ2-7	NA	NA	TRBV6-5	CASSRTSSSYEQYF	TGTGCCAGCAGTAGGACATCTAGCTCCTACGAGCAGTACTTC